The next 2 T cell receptor beta chains were all read from a single sample in a study of T cell repertoires in aging, cancer and after chemotherapy. A mixed TRB-A/B primer pool amplified rearranged TRB by multiplex touch-down PCR. TCRdb passed the multiplex PCR reads through MiXCR, listing each CDR3 protein once. The sample holds approximately 3,100 distinct CDR3 sequences, about 35% seen once. The template was genomic DNA from peripheral blood, not RNA. What was sequenced was blood. The receptors were sampled from a human donor with a solid tumor.

The CDR3 sequence is CASSYGVEKLFF. In DNA, the CDR3 is TGTGCCAGCAGTTACGGGGTCGAAAAACTGTTTTTT. The chain carries TRBV6-6 and TRBJ1-4, with unresolved D. Germline values: CDR1 MNHNY, CDR2 SVGAGI (reference sequence). The V end was cut by 2 bases, the J end by 8 bases, with 6 bases between. The CDR3 sequence is 12 residues long.

The chain uses TRBV12-3 or TRBV12-4 and TRBJ1-2, with D maybe TRBD1 (5 bases). Trimming stripped 6 bases from V and 4 bases from J, with 15 bases between. The CDR3 is 14 amino acids. CDR3 protein: CASRHRGPTYGYTF. CDR3 in DNA: TGTGCCAGCAGACACCGGGGACCTACCTATGGCTACACCTTC.